The present TCR beta chain was sequenced within a study of cytomegalovirus exposure and HLA in healthy donors (dated by TCRdb to about 2017). For the wider study: According to an earlier analysis of 550 to 700 of the donors, about 179 million T cells yielded over 100 million unique TCR beta sequences and more than 250 Gb of sequence data. An early release covering roughly 580 HLA-typed donors comprised about 320 gigabases of sequencing data and roughly 86 million unique TCR sequences. Of the 350 to 450 genotyped donors, approximately 83% fell in the genetic ancestry cluster associated with self-reported Caucasian donors. The study aimed to test whether cataloging public T cell receptors could reveal signatures of past pathogen exposure. The study used immunosequencing to profile the T cell repertoires of several hundred subjects and linked those repertoires to cytomegalovirus serostatus. Besides the first cohort of 500 to 700 subjects, a separate validation cohort made up of over a hundred different subjects was used. High-throughput TCR immunosequencing, statistical association of individual TCRs with disease status, and machine learning were combined to predict cytomegalovirus infection status. In a later analysis, previously published TCR beta repertoires from about 640 donors were re-analyzed and high-resolution HLA genotyping was added so that TCR occurrence patterns could be studied. Rather than drawing on any new phenotypic data, the later analysis identified candidate immune exposures from TCR beta sequences and the way those sequences occurred across donors. To decide whether each TCR beta V gene segment behaved as functional or pseudogenic, an earlier analysis of some 570 of the donors relied on high-throughput TCR beta sequencing. Donor age, sex, ethnicity and CMV serostatus were compiled alongside the repertoire data. A later genetic analysis took genome-wide SNP genotypes for about 55% of the roughly 700 donors and used that subset as a discovery cohort. Every discovery cohort repertoire had been produced on one sequencing platform. HLA typing covered class I and class II loci at four-digit resolution. Typing coverage differed by locus: A, B, C, DRB1 and DQB1 were typed in roughly 620-630 donors, DQA1 in approximately 520, DPA1 in 600 to 610, and DPB1 in roughly 450. Because of strong linkage in the cohort, five DR-DQ haplotypes were treated as single units for association and clustering. Among almost 400 genotyped donors of the cohort, an average of approximately 250,000 unique TCR beta nucleotide sequences were sequenced per donor, roughly 20% of them non-productive.

The cohort comprised some 700 healthy bone marrow donors. At the time of sampling, every cohort member was nominally healthy, though immune exposures that went unrecorded were likely present. The donor was CMV seropositive and belonged to the group of 250 to 350 seropositive cohort members. Each donor provided a peripheral blood sample, and peripheral blood mononuclear cells were used for TCR beta sequencing. Genomic DNA extraction from the blood cell samples was performed with the Qiagen DNeasy Blood Extraction Kit. Library preparation employed the immunoSEQ multiplex PCR assay. For the multiplex PCR, a mixture combining 60 forward primers for TCR Vbeta segments and 13 reverse primers for TCR Jbeta segments was used. A multiplex PCR assay on genomic DNA amplified the CDR3 region of rearranged TCR beta genes. Amplified TCR beta libraries were sequenced as 87-base-pair reads on the Illumina HiSeq System. Per the source publication's procedure: Across the 700 or so repertoires, a later analysis counted roughly 77 million unique TCR beta chains, 9 million to 14 million of which were shared by at least two donors. Raw reads were error-corrected and collapsed into unique sequences by a nearest-neighbor algorithm in which closely related sequences were merged to remove PCR and sequencing errors. CDR3 sequences were aligned to IMGT reference sequences to assign V, D and J gene segments. For a sequence to be retained, a match of at least six nucleotides to both a V gene segment and a J gene segment was required. A rearrangement counted as productive if the CDR3 had no stop codons and remained in frame with V and J, and every other rearrangement counted as non-productive. Following IMGT convention, CDR3 was defined as the stretch from the second conserved V-encoded cysteine up to the conserved J-encoded phenylalanine. Sequences without an unambiguous match to a single V gene segment were excluded from the earlier analysis of a few hundred of the donors. An earlier analysis of approximately 590 of the donors classified V segments as functional when productive rearrangements were above 56.7% and as segregating when the standard deviation between donors was above 5%. To diagnose cytomegalovirus status from the catalog of TCR beta chain sequences, a statistical classification framework was built. A later analysis assigned V and J genes by comparing TCR nucleotide sequences with IMGT/GENE-DB human TR gene sequences. A later analysis assigned CDR3 sequences and most-parsimonious VDJ recombination scenarios with the TCRdist pipeline. In a later analysis, every TCR beta chain was defined by the combination of its CDR3 amino acid sequence and its V-gene family, and reads without a unique V-gene family were dropped. In a later analysis, fewer than 650 highly shared, low-generation-probability nucleotide sequences were removed to address suspected cross-contamination and a sequencing artifact. In a later analysis, a clonal expansion index for each public chain was calculated from normalized within-repertoire ranks of inferred template counts. In a later analysis, generation probabilities were computed using a VDJ recombination model fitted to out-of-frame rearrangements, and the results were checked against IGoR. In a later analysis, TCR-TCR, TCR-HLA and TCR-CMV co-occurrence was scored with hypergeometric tests, and a repertoire-size bias correction was applied to TCR pairs. A later analysis estimated false discovery rates by permuting HLA or CMV assignments 20 times. A later analysis grouped co-occurring TCRs with DBSCAN, adding TCRdist sequence similarity when clustering within HLA-allele-positive subsets. For co-occurrence clustering, repertoires with fewer than 30,000 or more than 120,000 public chains were excluded, along with a handful of repertoires with anomalous nucleotide sharing. In its TCRdb copy, this immuneACCESS table keeps in-frame sequences only and misses some clones. Where compared with another copy, unresolved V genes explain less than half of these, and the others have no known cause. The DNA gave D and trimming, while V, J and clone size come from that table. The sample records some 130,000 clones, approximately 79% of which are singletons. Jointly, the top ten make up 6.5% to 7% of the sample.

Overall study outcomes, separate from this receptor: In both the original and validation cohorts, the classifier was reported to diagnose cytomegalovirus status with high specificity and sensitivity. According to a later analysis, most CMV-associated TCR beta chains appeared to be HLA-restricted, and the HLA associations seemed to be driven largely by CMV exposure. Linkage disequilibrium might explain the correlated functional status among segregating V segments, but an unknown experimental factor could not be ruled out. Most TCR sequences were seen in very few donors, while some public TCRs were found in many individuals. Some IMGT-functional V segments, including TRBV6-2 and TRBV6-3, could not be told apart with the 87-base-pair reads, so those segments were excluded. V-gene and J-gene trimming of TCR beta chains was associated with a missense DCLRE1C variant in a later genetic analysis, and the association was replicated in an independent cohort. A further reported finding was that TCR beta sequences accurately predicted the HLA-A and HLA-B alleles for most subjects in the first cohort. Presence/absence analyses assumed roughly uniform sequencing depth across donors, an assumption that may not hold. In vitro tests confirmed that a few of the cytomegalovirus-associated TCR beta chains recognize cytomegalovirus antigens. A group of highly shared sequence variants was considered likely to be a technical artifact of the sequencing pipeline. In a later genetic analysis, fewer N-insertions in productive TCRs were reported among donors in an Asian-associated ancestry cluster than the roughly 700-donor mean. Several of the top co-occurrence clusters appeared to be linked to parvovirus B19, influenza, CMV and Epstein-Barr virus, according to a later analysis. A total of roughly 160 TCR beta chains were listed by the study as associated with cytomegalovirus. The authors suggested that the approach could potentially be extended to other disease states and immunological phenotypes. At a false discovery rate of 0.05, a later analysis linked 15,000 to 20,000 TCR beta sequences to specific HLA alleles. In a later analysis, the rate of TCR association differed among HLA loci, with DRB1 alleles having the most associated TCRs and HLA-C alleles having the fewest. Only TCR beta chains were sequenced in this cohort, and the absence of alpha or paired-chain data limited detectable features. Assigning TCR associations to individual alleles was difficult when HLA alleles, especially DR and DQ, strongly co-occurred. The only immune exposure information available for the cohort was CMV serostatus. Because HLA typing was unavailable for some donors at each locus, only the typed subset was used in association tests. The earlier analysis of about 600 of the donors excluded approximately 17 rarely observed V segments, including chromosome 9 orphons, because counts were too low. In a later analysis, HLA-associated TCR beta chains were found to be more clonally expanded and to have lower generation probabilities than equally common non-associated chains. An earlier analysis of several hundred of the donors showed that most TCR beta V segments appeared in productive rearrangements either about 87% or about 30% of the time, which broadly matched IMGT annotations.

Regarding this clone: Its specific antigen is unknown. Base quality data are lacking; no much larger clone is found one base away.

Clipping removes 4 bases from V and 4 bases from J, with 3 as the unmatched junction base count. From cysteine to phenylalanine, the CDR3 is 15 amino acids long. Solely the CDR3 DNA is kept, with 45 bases framed from the first base. The germline V gene encodes CDR1 SNHLY and CDR2 FYNNEI. The sequence came from a middle-aged man in good health and CMV-seropositive. The sample was PBMCs. The chain was built from TRBV2 and TRBJ2-1, with 11 bases matching TRBD2. The nucleotide sequence reads TGTGCCAGCAGTGGCATAGCGGGAGGGTACAATGAGCAGTTCTTC. The encoded protein is CASSGIAGGYNEQFF.